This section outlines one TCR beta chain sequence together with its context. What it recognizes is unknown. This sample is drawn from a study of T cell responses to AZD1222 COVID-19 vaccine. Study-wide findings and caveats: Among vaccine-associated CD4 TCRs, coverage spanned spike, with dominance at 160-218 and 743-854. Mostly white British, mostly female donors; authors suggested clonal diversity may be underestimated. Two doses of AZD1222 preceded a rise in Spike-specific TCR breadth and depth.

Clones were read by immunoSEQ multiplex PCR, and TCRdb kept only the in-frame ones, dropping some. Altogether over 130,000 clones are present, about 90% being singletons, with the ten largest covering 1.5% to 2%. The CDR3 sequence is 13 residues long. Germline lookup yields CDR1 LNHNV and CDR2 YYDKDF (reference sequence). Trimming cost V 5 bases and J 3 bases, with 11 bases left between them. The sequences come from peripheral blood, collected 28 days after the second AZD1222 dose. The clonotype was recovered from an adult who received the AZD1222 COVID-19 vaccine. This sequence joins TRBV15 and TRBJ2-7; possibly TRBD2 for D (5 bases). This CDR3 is CATSSDRDYEQYF. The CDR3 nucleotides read TGTGCCACCAGCTCCGACCGGGACTACGAGCAGTACTTC.